This TCR beta chain came from a study of blood T cell repertoires in COVID-19. Study-level background: PBMCs, B-cell-depleted T cells, or T cells were the source of the cDNA or gDNA that made up the material.

Methods used by the authors: Nucleated cell counts were estimated from reference gene primer amplification. TCRdb's table, derived via immunoSEQ multiplex PCR, lists solely in-frame clones and lacks some. V, J and clone size derive from that table, while D and trimming were established from the DNA sequence. The sample holds around 300,000 clones, approximately 90% seen once. Germline CDR1 and CDR2: MDHEN and SYDVKM. The CDR3 extends over 12 amino acids. The ends were cut back, 6 bases at V and 8 bases at J, with 8 bases in the middle. The TCR originated in a woman in her 30s with active or convalescent COVID-19. This chain uses TRBV28 with TRBJ1-6; D unresolved. The sequenced sample was peripheral blood. CDR3 sequence (DNA): TGTGCCAGCAGGCCAGTTGATTCACCCCTCCACTTT. This gives the protein CASRPVDSPLHF.